The 25 T cell receptor beta chains below come from one sample, sequenced in a study of T cells after yellow fever vaccination. TCRdb re-derived calls from the 5' RACE reads in MiXCR, one entry per CDR3 protein. This sample has hundreds of thousands of distinct CDR3 sequences; roughly 12% occur once, and the top ten carry 14% to 15%. The source was PBMCs, collected on the day of the yellow fever booster vaccination. These receptors all come from a man in his thirties or forties who received the YFV17D yellow fever vaccine.

This clonotype was detected only a few times. The chain links TRBV3-1 to TRBJ2-2; 12 bases fit TRBD2. The germline gives CDR1 LGHDT, CDR2 YNNKEL (reference sequence). V was pared by 1 base and J by 6 bases, with 3 bases of the junction left unmatched. The CDR3 extends over 16 amino acids. The CDR3 DNA reads TGTGCCAGCAGCCAAGGGCTAGCGGGAGGGCCCGGGGAGCTGTTTTTT. Translating gives CASSQGLAGGPGELFF.

The chain links TRBV5-1 to TRBJ2-7; 7 bases match TRBD2. The germline gives CDR1 SGHRS, CDR2 YFSETQ. CDR3 length: 16 amino acids. J was trimmed by 6 bases and V by 1 base; bases with no gene match: 13. CDR3 residues: CASSLSLGGSGGEQYF. The CDR3 DNA follows: TGCGCCAGCAGCTTGTCTCTCGGCGGGAGCGGAGGCGAGCAGTACTTC.

The rearrangement joins TRBV29-1 to TRBJ2-7, with a weak D call TRBD1 (5 bases). CDR1 is SQVTM and CDR2 is ANQGSEA in the germline V gene. Trimming removed 5 bases from V and 5 bases from J, with 13 bases in between. This CDR3 has 12 residues. This CDR3 reads CSVTDSFHEQYF. The CDR3 DNA is TGCAGCGTTACCGACAGTTTCCACGAGCAGTACTTC.

This clonotype has only a few counts. The rearrangement uses TRBV10-3 and TRBJ2-3; D gene uncertain. Trimming removed 2 bases from V and 0 bases from J, with 9 bases in between. Germline CDR1 is ENHRY and CDR2 is SYGVKD. CDR3 length: 15 residues. The CDR3 DNA follows: TGTGCCATCAGTGAGGGTCTAAGTAGCACAGATACGCAGTATTTT. Protein product: CAISEGLSSTDTQYF.

This sequence joins TRBV4-2 and TRBJ2-1, with D possibly being TRBD1 (6 bases). This CDR3 spans 15 amino acids. Germline V CDR1 and CDR2: LGHNA, YNFKEQ. The germline V and J ends were trimmed by 5 bases and 9 bases, with 20 bases remaining between them. The CDR3 bases are TGTGCCAGCAGCTGGAACAGGGACCGGAGTGGTGAGCAGTTCTTC. It yields the protein CASSWNRDRSGEQFF.

This clonotype came up a few times. V gene TRBV5-1 combines with J gene TRBJ2-1; the match to TRBD2 covers 8 bases. Germline assignment: CDR1 SGHRS and CDR2 YFSETQ. The J segment lost 0 bases and the V segment lost 5 bases, leaving 4 bases of the junction unmatched. This CDR3 spans 15 amino acids. The CDR3, as DNA: TGCGCCAGCAGACTAGCGGCTGGCTCCTACAATGAGCAGTTCTTC. This translates into CASRLAAGSYNEQFF.

This clonotype was seen a few times. The gene calls are TRBV7-2 and TRBJ1-2; the match to TRBD1 covers 7 bases. The junction had 9 bases not matched to a gene; V was cut back by 6 bases and J by 5 bases. The V gene's germline CDR1 is SGHTA and CDR2 FQGNSA. This CDR3 has 14 amino acids. CDR3 in amino acids: CASRSGTEFYGYTF. For the CDR3, the DNA is TGTGCCAGCAGGTCCGGGACAGAATTTTATGGCTACACCTTC.

This clonotype was detected only a few times. This CDR3 is CSASDRPLMNTEAFF. CDR3 nucleotide sequence: TGCAGTGCTTCCGATCGCCCTTTAATGAACACTGAAGCTTTCTTT. This sequence joins TRBV20-1 and TRBJ1-1; no clear D gene. The CDR3 is 15 amino acids. The germline V gene has CDR1 DFQATT and CDR2 SNEGSKA (reference sequence). V was cut by 5 bases and J by 0 bases, with 16 bases left in between.

The chain carries TRBV7-9 and TRBJ2-7; 12 nucleotides agree with TRBD1. This CDR3 spans 15 amino acids. V was clipped by 5 bases and J by 7 bases; unmatched bases: 9. Germline CDR1 is SEHNR and CDR2 is FQNEAQ (reference sequence). The CDR3 region is CASSHRGQGAGEQYF. DNA for the CDR3: TGTGCCAGCAGCCACCGGGGACAGGGGGCTGGAGAGCAGTACTTC.

This chain joins TRBV19 and TRBJ2-1, with D tentatively TRBD1 or TRBD2 (5 bases each). Germline lookup yields CDR1 LNHDA and CDR2 SQIVND (reference sequence). V was shortened by 3 bases and J by 1 base, with 10 bases between the two germline ends. The CDR3 sequence is 15 residues long. CDR3 residues: CASSMGVGSYNEQFF. DNA of the CDR3: TGTGCCAGTAGTATGGGGGTGGGGTCCTACAATGAGCAGTTCTTC.

This clonotype appeared a single time. The gene calls are TRBV20-1 and TRBJ2-3; TRBD2 agrees at 15 bases. V dropped 3 bases and J dropped 7; count of bases not matched to a gene: 8. Germline V gene lookup returns CDR1 DFQATT and CDR2 SNEGSKA (reference sequence). The CDR3 is made up of 16 amino acids. CDR3 amino acids: CSASDTGTSGRNTQYF. CDR3 DNA sequence: TGCAGTGCTAGTGACACGGGGACTAGCGGGAGGAATACGCAGTATTTT.

V and J are TRBV3-1 and TRBJ2-5, with 8 bases lining up with TRBD1. Losses at the gene ends were 1 base for V and 5 bases for J; bases not matched to a gene: 3. The CDR3 contains 14 residues. Germline values: CDR1 LGHDT, CDR2 YNNKEL (reference sequence). This CDR3 reads CASSQGTGLETQYF. CDR3 DNA: TGTGCCAGCAGCCAAGGGACAGGGCTGGAGACCCAGTACTTC.

The chain employs TRBV18 and TRBJ2-5; the D is unclear. V lost 3 bases, J lost 5 bases, and 16 bases lay in between. The germline CDR1 and CDR2 sequences are KGHSH and LQKENI. The CDR3 spans 15 residues. The CDR3 loop is CASSPPARVGETQYF. The CDR3 region has the DNA TGTGCCAGCTCACCCCCCGCCCGAGTTGGGGAGACCCAGTACTTC.

In its sample, this clonotype was seen a few times. The chain employs TRBV2 and TRBJ2-4, with 11 bases fitting TRBD2. Germline-derived CDR1 and CDR2 are SNHLY and FYNNEI. The CDR3 covers 15 residues. With 4 bases clipped from V and 7 bases from J, the junction kept 6 bases outside the gene matches. The CDR3 DNA reads TGTGCCAGCAGTGTCACTAGCGGGAGTAGGAACATTCAGTACTTC. This sequence encodes CASSVTSGSRNIQYF.

This clonotype has just a few counts. The chain combines TRBV24-1 with TRBJ2-2, with D maybe TRBD2 (6 bases). Trimming shortened V by 5 bases and J by 6 bases, and 15 bases separated the two germline ends. Germline loops: CDR1 KGHDR, CDR2 SFDVKD. This CDR3 spans 15 amino acids. The CDR3 protein is CATSVGGQGAGELFF. DNA for the CDR3: TGTGCCACCAGTGTCGGGGGTCAGGGCGCCGGGGAGCTGTTTTTT.

In this sample, this clonotype turned up a few times. The chain employs TRBV29-1 and TRBJ2-3; D is perhaps TRBD2 (5 bases). V was clipped by 6 bases and J by 1 base, with 17 bases between them. CDR3 length equals 15 residues. Germline V gives CDR1 SQVTM, CDR2 ANQGSEA. Written as DNA, the CDR3 is TGCAGCGTAACGGTCCCCGGAGGTGGCACAGATACGCAGTATTTT. It yields the protein CSVTVPGGGTDTQYF.

This clonotype was seen ten or more times. The rearrangement uses TRBV7-2 and TRBJ1-6; perhaps TRBD1 as D (6 bases). The V gene's germline CDR1 is SGHTA and CDR2 FQGNSA. V shed 0 bases and J shed 0 bases, with 9 bases lying between them. CDR3 size: 17 residues. CDR3: CASSLARGSSYNSPLHF. The CDR3 nucleotides read TGTGCCAGCAGCTTAGCAAGGGGGAGCTCCTATAATTCACCCCTCCACTTT.

The sample holds many counts of this clonotype. V is TRBV7-2 and J is TRBJ2-5; the D is unclear. With 2 bases removed from V and 4 bases from J, the gap between germline ends came to 5 bases. This CDR3 contains 12 residues. Germline CDR1 reads SGHTA; CDR2 reads FQGNSA. DNA for the CDR3: TGTGCCAGCAGCTTAACGAGAGAGACCCAGTACTTC. This codes for CASSLTRETQYF.

This clonotype was counted a few times. The genes are TRBV6-1 and TRBJ2-2; D unclear. This CDR3 contains 14 residues. V shed 5 bases and J shed 6 bases, with 13 bases lying between them. Germline CDR1 is MNHNS and CDR2 is SASEGT. The CDR3: CASSPAPWAGELFF. The CDR3 bases are TGTGCCAGCAGTCCTGCCCCATGGGCCGGGGAGCTGTTTTTT.

This clonotype occurred a few times. The V gene is TRBV7-8, the J gene TRBJ2-2, with 13 bases lining up with TRBD2. V trimming: 4 bases; J trimming: 6 bases; junction bases outside the gene matches: 17. This CDR3 has 20 residues. CDR1 is SGHVS, CDR2 FQNEAQ, per germline. The CDR3 DNA reads as TGTGCCAGCAGCTCCGTATCCCCCCGGACTAGCGGGAGAATCGCCGGGGAGCTGTTTTTT. This codes for CASSSVSPRTSGRIAGELFF.

The chain uses TRBV7-2 and TRBJ1-5; 9 bases map to TRBD1. The germline gives CDR1 SGHTA, CDR2 FQGNSA. The CDR3 is 16 residues long. The J segment lost 1 base and the V segment lost 4 bases, leaving 5 bases of the junction unmatched. The CDR3 DNA is TGTGCCAGCAGCTCAACTACAGGGGGCAGCAATCAGCCCCAGCATTTT. It translates to CASSSTTGGSNQPQHF. Based on the CDR3 plus reference TRBV7-2 and TRBJ1-5, the full variable domain is GAGVSQSPSNKVTEKGKDVELRCDPISGHTALYWYRQSLGQGLEFLIYFQGNSAPDKSGLPSDRFSAERTGGSVSTLTIQRTQQEDSAVYLCASSSTTGGSNQPQHFGDGTRLSIL.

The J gene is TRBJ2-1, the V gene TRBV5-1, with a possible D match to TRBD2 (5 bases). With 3 bases removed from V and 5 bases from J, the gap between germline ends came to 24 bases. The germline CDR1 and CDR2 sequences are SGHRS and YFSETQ. CDR3 size: 18 residues. The CDR3 reads CASSSIPPRLTRDNEQFF. In nucleotides, the CDR3 is TGCGCCAGCAGCTCGATCCCCCCCCGACTGACGCGGGACAATGAGCAGTTCTTC.

This clonotype has at least ten counts. CDR3 loop: CSASLRGYEQYF. The CDR3 DNA sequence: TGCAGTGCTAGCTTGCGGGGTTACGAGCAGTACTTC. The V call is TRBV20-1, the J call TRBJ2-7; maybe TRBD2 (6 bases). Trimming took off 3 bases at V and 4 bases at J, with 10 bases between the two ends. The CDR3 sequence is 12 residues long. Germline assignment: CDR1 DFQATT and CDR2 SNEGSKA (reference sequence).

This clonotype has more than one count but fewer than ten. The chain employs TRBV6-2 or TRBV6-3 and TRBJ1-5; D not certain. The CDR3 has 14 amino acids. The V end lost 0 bases, the J end lost 5 bases, and 8 bases lay between the germline ends. CDR1 is MNHEY and CDR2 is SVGEGT in the germline V gene. The CDR3 spells CASSYSRLDQPQHF. For the CDR3, the DNA is TGTGCCAGCAGTTACTCGCGGCTGGATCAGCCCCAGCATTTT.

This chain connects TRBV7-9 to TRBJ2-1, with a tentative D call TRBD1 (6 bases). This CDR3 spans 16 amino acids. The V end lost 1 base, the J end lost 9 bases, and 19 bases lay between the germline ends. Germline CDR1 reads SEHNR; CDR2 reads FQNEAQ (reference sequence). CDR3 amino acids: CASSLEVLFKQGEQFF. The DNA of the CDR3 is TGTGCCAGCAGCTTAGAGGTTCTGTTTAAACAGGGTGAGCAGTTCTTC.